One T cell receptor (beta chain) is described in this entry. These data come from a study of blood T cell repertoires in COVID-19. About the study: Samples taken during acute and convalescent COVID-19 were collected in the United States, Italy and Spain.

In the authors' workflow: It was from reference gene primer amplification that nucleated cell counts were estimated. TCRdb keeps only in-frame clones here, not all; method: immunoSEQ multiplex PCR. V and J calls and clone size come straight from that table; D and trimming were deduced from the DNA. Here the sample spans 35,000 to 45,000 clones, about 87% being singletons. Per germline, CDR1 SGHRS and CDR2 YFSETQ. This CDR3 has 14 amino acids. Trimming at V came to 4 bases and at J to 5 bases, leaving 4 bases not matched to a gene. This chain uses TRBV5-1 with TRBJ1-5; 9 nucleotides match TRBD1. The receptor was isolated from a human donor in a cohort sampled during active COVID-19. Source material: peripheral blood. CDR3 DNA sequence: TGCGCCAGCAGCGTGGGACAGGGAGATCAGCCCCAGCATTTT. It codes for CASSVGQGDQPQHF.